These 9 T cell receptor beta chains share one sample of origin, sequenced in a study of T cells in Graves' hyperthyroidism and ophthalmopathy. There were TCR beta CDR3 regions amplified from RNA transcripts. The HTBI primer set was used in a first-round RT-PCR of the TCR CDR3. TCRdb analysed the multiplex PCR reads with MiXCR anew, one entry per CDR3 protein. This sample has 450,000 to 650,000 distinct CDR3 sequences, with more than 15% found just once. Sequenced: blood. All receptors derive from a woman under 30 with Graves' ophthalmopathy.

The chain couples TRBV4-1 to TRBJ2-7; a possible D gene is TRBD1 (5 bases). This CDR3 has 16 residues. Trimming pared 4 bases from V and 0 bases from J, leaving 16 bases between. Germline-derived CDR1 and CDR2 are MGHRA and YSYEKL. The CDR3 is CASSPQDGQGSYEQYF. The CDR3 DNA reads TGCGCCAGCAGCCCTCAAGACGGTCAGGGCTCCTACGAGCAGTACTTC.

Many counts were recorded for this clonotype. The chain couples TRBV29-1 to TRBJ2-1, with D hard to call. Trimming pared 4 bases from V and 4 bases from J, leaving 8 bases between. This CDR3 region has 12 residues. The germline V gene has CDR1 SQVTM and CDR2 ANQGSEA. CDR3 region: CSVVTRYNEQFF. The CDR3 DNA reads TGCAGCGTTGTGACCCGGTACAATGAGCAGTTCTTC.

This clonotype was detected many times. The chain recombines TRBV28 with TRBJ2-7; D possibly corresponds to TRBD1 (6 bases). The CDR3 runs 13 residues. In germline, CDR1 is MDHEN, CDR2 SYDVKM. The V end was cut by 3 bases, the J end by 4 bases, with 10 bases between. In nucleotides, the CDR3 is TGTGCCAGCAGTTTGTCAGGGGTGTACGAGCAGTACTTC. Protein product: CASSLSGVYEQYF.

This clonotype has only a few counts. V gene TRBV24-1 combines with J gene TRBJ2-7; D remains unclear. V was trimmed by 3 bases and J by 3 bases, leaving 8 bases between them. The V gene's germline CDR1 is KGHDR and CDR2 SFDVKD. The CDR3 sequence is 13 residues long. DNA of the CDR3: TGTGCCACCAGTGATCCCAGGTACTACGAGCAGTACTTC. As protein: CATSDPRYYEQYF.

This clonotype was picked up many times. The chain couples TRBV28 to TRBJ1-1; weak D call: TRBD1 (5 bases). Trimming removed 7 bases at V and 0 bases at J, with 24 bases between. This CDR3 comprises 18 residues. The germline V gene encodes CDR1 MDHEN and CDR2 SYDVKM. The CDR3 nucleotides read TGTGCCAGCACCTGGGGCGGGACCCCGAAGCAGGTGAACACTGAAGCTTTCTTT. Translated: CASTWGGTPKQVNTEAFF.

There are many counts of this clonotype. V gene TRBV30 combines with J gene TRBJ1-1; TRBD1 aligns across 7 bases. Per the germline V gene, CDR1 is GTSNPN and CDR2 is SVGIG (reference sequence). The CDR3 has 13 amino acids. V shed 5 bases and J 2 bases; nucleotides not matched to a gene: 5. This CDR3 is CAWERQGNTEAFF. CDR3 sequence (DNA): TGTGCCTGGGAAAGACAGGGAAACACTGAAGCTTTCTTT.

This clonotype showed up many times. V is TRBV13 and J is TRBJ1-1; D is unresolved. Germline loops: CDR1 PRHDT, CDR2 FYEKMQ (reference sequence). There are 15 residues in the CDR3. V was shortened by 2 bases and J by 1 base, with 11 bases between the two germline ends. The CDR3 nucleotides read TGTGCCAGCAGCTTATCAGGCGGACCGAACACTGAAGCTTTCTTT. Amino acid sequence: CASSLSGGPNTEAFF.

A few counts support this clonotype. The chain is built from TRBV19 and TRBJ1-1; D perhaps matches TRBD1 (6 bases). CDR3 length equals 15 residues. V lost 7 bases and J lost 0, with 15 bases in between. From germline, CDR1 is LNHDA and CDR2 SQIVND (reference sequence). DNA of the CDR3: TGTGCCAGTACCGCCCGACAGGCTATGAACACTGAAGCTTTCTTT. This codes for CASTARQAMNTEAFF.

This clonotype was observed many times. The V gene is TRBV2, the J gene TRBJ2-5; D is unresolved. Germline V gene data show CDR1 as SNHLY and CDR2 as FYNNEI. Trimming cost V 7 bases and J 2 bases, with 5 bases left between them. The CDR3 covers 11 residues. The CDR3 nucleotides read TGTGCCAGCAAAGGACAAGAGACCCAGTACTTC. The encoded protein is CASKGQETQYF.